Shown below are 8 T cell receptor beta chains from a single sample sequenced in a study of OX40 agonist ivuxolimab in advanced cancers. Profiled with immunoSEQ multiplex PCR; TCRdb holds only in-frame clones, not every one. The sample lists 78,000 or so clones, about 88% occurring once. This sample comprised CD4+ or CD8+ T cells sorted from blood, obtained in a trial of the OX40 agonist ivuxolimab. These TCRs come from an adult with an advanced solid tumor such as melanoma, head and neck, liver or kidney cancer.

The rearrangement uses TRBV21-1 and TRBJ2-1; the DNA was not compared with TRBD2, the D call given in the table. TRBV21-1 is a pseudogene. CDR3 length equals 15 residues. CDR3 amino acids: CASSKTSVRTGEQFF. The CDR3 coding sequence is TGTGCCAGCAGCAAGACTAGCGTTCGTACAGGTGAGCAGTTCTTC.

In this sample, this clone turned up once. The V gene is TRBV9, the J gene TRBJ2-7, with 11 bases lining up with TRBD2. The junction had 5 bases not matched to a gene; V was cut back by 3 bases and J by 3 bases. The CDR3 length is 15 residues. CDR1 and CDR2 from the germline V gene are SGDLS and YYNGEE. This chain's CDR3 is CASSAGTSGFYEQYF. The CDR3, as DNA: TGTGCCAGCAGCGCTGGGACTAGCGGATTCTACGAGCAGTACTTC.

The chain is built from TRBV5-1 and TRBJ2-5, with 9 bases lining up with TRBD1. The DNA end favors TRBJ2-7, so the J call may be wrong. CDR1 and CDR2 from the germline V gene are SGHRS and YFSETQ. The CDR3 consists of 20 residues. The CDR3 is CASSSGGGTGSSWGSYEQYF. The CDR3 nucleotides are TGCGCCAGCAGCTCCGGGGGAGGGACAGGGTCAAGTTGGGGCTCCTACGAGCAGTACTTC.

This chain links TRBV6-1 with TRBJ2-2; possible D gene TRBD2, 7 bases. This CDR3 region has 16 residues. V lost 1 base, J lost 3 bases, and 12 bases lay in between. CDR1 and CDR2 from the germline V gene are MNHNS and SASEGT. CDR3 residues: CASSEEGGRDTGELFF. DNA of the CDR3: TGTGCCAGCAGTGAAGAGGGGGGGAGAGACACCGGGGAGCTGTTTTTT.

The chain links TRBV27 to TRBJ1-1, with D perhaps matching TRBD1 (5 bases). CDR3 length: 15 residues. The germline V gene encodes CDR1 MNHEY and CDR2 SMNVEV (reference sequence). The V end lost 2 bases, the J end lost 5 bases, and 15 bases lay between the germline ends. The CDR3 spells CASSLTGPGRTEAFF. CDR3 sequence (DNA): TGTGCCAGCAGTTTAACGGGGCCAGGGAGGACTGAAGCTTTCTTT.

This clone was seen a single time. CDR3 sequence reads: CASSEGLAAYNEQFF. The CDR3 DNA reads TGTGCCAGCAGCGAGGGACTAGCGGCGTACAATGAGCAGTTCTTC. V is TRBV9 and J is TRBJ2-1, with 11 bases that match TRBD2. V lost 3 bases, J lost 4 bases, and 3 bases stayed unmatched. This CDR3 spans 15 amino acids. From germline, CDR1 is SGDLS and CDR2 YYNGEE.

The DNA of the CDR3 is TGTGCCAGCAGTAGAGGACAGGCGGATGGCTACACCTTC. Translating gives CASSRGQADGYTF. The chain combines TRBV7-2 with TRBJ1-2; 7 bases are shared with TRBD1. This CDR3 comprises 13 residues. V lost 6 bases and J lost 6; bases outside the gene matches: 7. The V gene's germline CDR1 is SGHTA and CDR2 FQGNSA.

The genes are TRBV2 and TRBJ1-4; 8 bases line up with TRBD1. The length of the CDR3 is 14 residues. Germline lookup yields CDR1 SNHLY and CDR2 FYNNEI. The junction had 4 bases not matched to a gene; V was cut back by 6 bases and J by 4 bases. DNA of the CDR3: TGTGCCAGCAGCCGGGGACAGGTTAATGAAAAACTGTTTTTT. Translated, it gives CASSRGQVNEKLFF.